This section outlines one T cell receptor (beta chain) sequence together with its context. The target of this receptor is not known. No clone much larger than this one lies a single base away; base qualities are absent. The CDR3 regions of human TCRbeta chains were analyzed by immunosequencing. The study's own analysis went as follows. TCRs in the repertoires were compared against a reference library of SARS-CoV-2-specific TCRs that had been generated with the MIRA antigen-specificity platform. Breadth meant the fraction of unique TCRs that were SARS-CoV-2-associated, whereas depth meant the fraction of total T cells that were SARS-CoV-2-associated. Using the MIRA data, every spike-specific TCR was mapped to the spike region that the TCR reacted to and assigned to either a CD4 or a CD8 class. Log10-transformed breadth and depth values were compared by one-way ANOVA with Sidak's multiple comparisons tests. Here the immuneACCESS table is served through TCRdb, limited to in-frame sequences with V and J called. Missing clones are a known gap in these copies; in checked studies unresolved V genes cover under half, and the rest lacks a known reason. D and trimming come from the DNA, and the V and J calls and clone size come from that table. The sample has 64,000 or so clones on record, 84% of them singletons. Jointly, the top ten make up approximately 7% of the sample.

The sample's time point label, in plain terms: baseline before first vaccination. Samples from vaccinated people were obtained from the UK trials COV001 and COV002, which included a single-blind randomized controlled phase 2/3 trial of AZD1222 (ChAdOx1 nCoV-19) in healthy adults. For TCRbeta chain sequencing, PBMC samples were collected from trial participants at day 0 and at day 28 after the second dose. These data belong to a study of T cell responses to AZD1222 COVID-19 vaccine (dated by TCRdb to the early 2020s). For the wider study: Because spike-specific TCR depth and breadth did not differ between the two schedules, AZD1222 recipients who got a second dose at roughly 4 weeks were pooled with those who got a second dose at roughly 12 weeks. A total of 233 trial participants underwent TCR sequencing, of whom roughly 210 had received two doses of AZD1222 and approximately 26 had received two doses of the MenACWY control vaccine. Trial participants were enrolled into age subgroups of 18-55, 56-69 and 70-plus years, which contained about 150, 27 and 61 TCR-sequenced participants, respectively.

Overall results and qualifications from the work: Conclusions about previously exposed vaccinees are limited because only five or six AZD1222 recipients were SARS-CoV-2 seropositive at baseline. Vaccine-associated CD4 TCRs spanned the whole spike protein, with dominant responses in regions 160-218 and 743-854. Reportedly, close to half of the unique spike-specific TCRs recognized epitopes lying outside the regions that are mutated in the B.1.351 and B.1.1.7 variants. Because no day 14 peak-response samples were available, repertoires were characterized only after the peak T cell response. Participants were mostly white British, with more females than males. The authors suggested clonal diversity may have been underestimated. The 56-69-year group was small, and its depth increase did not reach significance, likely because of low power. Spike-specific TCR breadth and depth rose significantly after two AZD1222 doses compared with day 0 and with MenACWY recipients.

V and J lose 10 bases and 4 bases, and a span of 11 bases separates them. From its cysteine to its phenylalanine, the CDR3 spans 12 amino acids. The sequence is cut down to CDR3 DNA, 36 bases in frame from base 1. The germline V gene specifies MNHEY as CDR1 and SVGAGI as CDR2. The chain couples TRBV6-5 to TRBJ1-5, with the D gene too uncertain to name. This clonotype was sampled from an adult in good health. This sample comprised peripheral blood, obtained on day 0 of AZD1222 vaccination. The CDR3 here reads CANHGPNQPQHF. In nucleotides, the sequence is TGTGCCAACCACGGACCTAATCAGCCCCAGCATTTT.